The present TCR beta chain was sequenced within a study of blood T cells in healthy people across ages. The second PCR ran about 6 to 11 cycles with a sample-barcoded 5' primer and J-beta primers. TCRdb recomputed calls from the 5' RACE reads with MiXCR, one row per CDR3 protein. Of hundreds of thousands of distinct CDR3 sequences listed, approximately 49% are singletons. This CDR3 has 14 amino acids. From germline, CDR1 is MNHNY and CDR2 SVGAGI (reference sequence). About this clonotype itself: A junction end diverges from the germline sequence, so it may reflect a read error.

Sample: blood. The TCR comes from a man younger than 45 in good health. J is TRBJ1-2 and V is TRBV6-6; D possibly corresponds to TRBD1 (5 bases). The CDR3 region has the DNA TGTACCAGCACTCAAAGTTGGGGCGCTTACGGCTACACCTTC. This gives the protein CTSTQSWGAYGYTF.